The sequence of this T cell receptor beta chain was determined in a study of cytomegalovirus exposure and HLA in healthy donors. Overall study context: Most donors, just over 80% of a few hundred genotyped, fell in the Caucasian-associated ancestry cluster.

Trimming cost V 5 bases and J 2 bases; bases outside gene matches: 4. Germline V CDR1 and CDR2: SGHTA, FQGNSA. This CDR3 comprises 14 residues. PCR amplification relied on 60 Vbeta primers (plus 13 Jbeta primers). The table came from immunoSEQ multiplex PCR; TCRdb's copy has only in-frame clones and leaves some out. The table records some 180,000 clones, 75% to 90% of them present only once. The TCR originated in a male donor in good health and CMV-seronegative. The chain uses TRBV7-2 and TRBJ2-7, with TRBD1 matching over 9 bases. Sequencing was carried out using PBMCs. CDR3 loop: CASSGTGNTYEQYF. The CDR3 nucleotides are TGTGCCAGCAGCGGGACAGGGAATACCTACGAGCAGTACTTC. Variable domain in full (rest from reference TRBV7-2 and TRBJ2-7): GAGVSQSPSNKVTEKGKDVELRCDPISGHTALYWYRQSLGQGLEFLIYFQGNSAPDKSGLPSDRFSAERTGGSVSTLTIQRTQQEDSAVYLCASSGTGNTYEQYFGPGTRLTVT.